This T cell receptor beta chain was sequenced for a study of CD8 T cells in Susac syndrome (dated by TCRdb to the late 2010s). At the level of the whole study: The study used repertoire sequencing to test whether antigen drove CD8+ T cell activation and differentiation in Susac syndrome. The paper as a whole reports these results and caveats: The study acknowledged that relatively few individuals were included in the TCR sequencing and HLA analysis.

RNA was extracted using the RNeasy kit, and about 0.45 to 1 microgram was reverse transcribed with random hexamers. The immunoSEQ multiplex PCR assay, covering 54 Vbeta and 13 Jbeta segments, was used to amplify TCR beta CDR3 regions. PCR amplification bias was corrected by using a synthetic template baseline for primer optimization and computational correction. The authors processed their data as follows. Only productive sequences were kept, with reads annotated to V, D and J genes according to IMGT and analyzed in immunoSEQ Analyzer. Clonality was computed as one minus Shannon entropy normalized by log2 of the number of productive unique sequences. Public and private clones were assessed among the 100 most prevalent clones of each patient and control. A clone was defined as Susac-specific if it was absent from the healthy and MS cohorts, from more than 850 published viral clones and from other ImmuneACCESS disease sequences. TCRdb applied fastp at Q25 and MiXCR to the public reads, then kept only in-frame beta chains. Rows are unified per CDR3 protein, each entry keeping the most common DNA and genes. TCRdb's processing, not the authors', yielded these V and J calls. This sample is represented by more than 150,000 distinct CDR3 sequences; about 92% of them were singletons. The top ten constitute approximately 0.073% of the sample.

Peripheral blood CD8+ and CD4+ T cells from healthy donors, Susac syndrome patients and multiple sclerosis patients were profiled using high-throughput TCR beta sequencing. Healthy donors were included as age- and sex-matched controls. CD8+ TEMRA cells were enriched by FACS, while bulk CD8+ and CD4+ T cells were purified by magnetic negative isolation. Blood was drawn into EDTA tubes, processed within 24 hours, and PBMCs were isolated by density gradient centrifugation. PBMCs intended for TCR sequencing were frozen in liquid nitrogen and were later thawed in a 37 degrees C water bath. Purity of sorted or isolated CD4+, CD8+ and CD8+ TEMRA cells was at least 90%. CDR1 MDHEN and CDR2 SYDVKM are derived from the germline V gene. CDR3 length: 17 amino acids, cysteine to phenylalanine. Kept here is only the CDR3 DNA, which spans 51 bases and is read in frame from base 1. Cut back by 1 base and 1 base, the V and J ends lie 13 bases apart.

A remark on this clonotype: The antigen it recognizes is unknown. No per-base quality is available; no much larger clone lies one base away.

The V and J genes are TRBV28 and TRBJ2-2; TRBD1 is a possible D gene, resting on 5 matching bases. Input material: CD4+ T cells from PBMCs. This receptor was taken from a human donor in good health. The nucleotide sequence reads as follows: TGTGCCAGCAGTTTATTCGCCCAGGACAAGAACACCGGGGAGCTGTTTTTT. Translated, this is CASSLFAQDKNTGELFF.